One and the same sample provided the 32 T cell receptor beta chains below, sequenced in a study of T cell changes during pregnancy in multiple sclerosis. Repertoires were generated with immunoSEQ multiplex PCR, while TCRdb's copy carries only in-frame clones and drops some. The data show under 45,000 clones, more than 75% seen once. The material sequenced was peripheral blood, taken in the second trimester of pregnancy. The receptors originated from a female donor in good health, enrolled as a control in a pregnancy study.

The genes are TRBV5-3 and TRBJ2-3; D is ambiguous. TRBV5-3 is known as an ORF, though its function is uncertain. Trimming took 0 bases from V and 5 from J, leaving 10 bases between them. The CDR3 spans 14 residues. This CDR3 reads CARSLASLGDTQYF. CDR3 coding DNA: TGTGCCAGAAGCTTGGCCTCTCTCGGAGATACGCAGTATTTT.

This chain uses TRBV6-5 with TRBJ1-6; weak D call: TRBD1 (6 bases). Trimming shortened V by 4 bases and J by 7 bases, and 11 bases separated the two germline ends. Germline V gene lookup returns CDR1 MNHEY and CDR2 SVGAGI. CDR3 size: 14 residues. The CDR3 here is CASSFQGQNSPLHF. CDR3 bases: TGTGCCAGCAGTTTCCAGGGGCAGAATTCACCCCTCCACTTT.

The rearrangement joins TRBV9 to TRBJ2-5; the match to TRBD2 covers 9 bases. Germline CDR1 is SGDLS and CDR2 is YYNGEE. There are 17 residues in the CDR3. The J segment lost 5 bases and the V segment lost 4 bases, leaving 15 bases of the junction unmatched. In DNA form, the CDR3 reads TGTGCCAGCAGCCCCACGCAGGGCGGGAGGGCCAGCGAGACCCAGTACTTC. This codes for CASSPTQGGRASETQYF.

Here the CDR3 reads CSVNQGNSNQPQHF. In nucleotides, the CDR3 is TGCAGCGTAAATCAGGGGAATAGCAATCAGCCCCAGCATTTT. The chain carries TRBV29-1 and TRBJ1-5; tentatively, D is TRBD1 (6 bases). V was cut by 6 bases and J by 0 bases, with 12 bases left in between. The CDR3 loop spans 14 amino acids. Germline loops: CDR1 SQVTM, CDR2 ANQGSEA.

This chain's CDR3 is CASKTARGAGDSYYGYTF. The CDR3 DNA is TGCGCCAGCAAGACCGCGCGCGGGGCGGGGGATTCGTACTATGGCTACACCTTC. V is TRBV4-1 and J is TRBJ1-2; a possible D gene is TRBD1 (5 bases). Deletions cut 7 bases from V and 3 bases from J, with 27 bases between. This CDR3 has 18 amino acids. The germline V gene encodes CDR1 MGHRA and CDR2 YSYEKL.

A few counts support this clone. This CDR3 is CSASRAGVWNTEAFF. The CDR3 bases are TGCAGCGCCTCGAGGGCAGGGGTATGGAACACTGAAGCTTTCTTT. This chain uses TRBV29-1 with TRBJ1-1, with a tentative D call TRBD1 (6 bases). This CDR3 has 15 amino acids. The germline gives CDR1 SQVTM, CDR2 ANQGSEA. With 7 bases removed from V and 1 base from J, the gap between germline ends came to 19 bases.

The gene calls are TRBV28 and TRBJ1-1; D is uncertain. With 6 bases removed from V and 1 base from J, the gap between germline ends came to 6 bases. Germline V gives CDR1 MDHEN, CDR2 SYDVKM. This CDR3 is 12 amino acids long. Here the CDR3 DNA reads TGTGCCAGCAGGCTAACGAACACTGAAGCTTTCTTT. The encoded protein is CASRLTNTEAFF.

This clone was observed a few times. Other DNA variants within this sample encode the same CDR3. This chain connects TRBV6-4 to TRBJ2-1; TRBD2 aligns across 7 bases. With V trimmed by 0 bases and J by 4 bases, 3 bases remained unmatched. The CDR3 consists of 15 residues. Per the germline V gene, CDR1 is MRHNA and CDR2 is SNTAGT. CDR3: CASSDSAGSYNEQFF. CDR3 sequence (DNA): TGTGCCAGCAGTGACTCAGCGGGGTCTTACAATGAGCAGTTCTTC.

The rearrangement joins TRBV7-9 to TRBJ1-5; possibly TRBD1 for D (6 bases). The CDR3 extends over 16 amino acids. V dropped 6 bases and J dropped 4 bases, with 19 bases sitting between them. Germline-derived CDR1 and CDR2 are SEHNR and FQNEAQ (reference sequence). The CDR3 DNA is TGTGCCAGCAGTTTCGACACATCAGGGGCTAATCAGCCCCAGCATTTT. It translates to CASSFDTSGANQPQHF.

The gene calls are TRBV11-1 and TRBJ1-4, with 9 bases that match TRBD1. Germline V CDR1 and CDR2: SGHAT, FQDESV (reference sequence). V shed 3 bases, J shed 5 bases, and the junction held 7 bases outside the gene matches. The CDR3 has 16 residues. The CDR3 is CASSFLRQGVNEKLFF. CDR3 in DNA: TGTGCCAGCAGCTTTCTCCGACAGGGGGTAAATGAAAAACTGTTTTTT.

The rearrangement uses TRBV6-5 and TRBJ1-5; no reliable D call. V was shortened by 2 bases and J by 7 bases, with 18 bases between the two germline ends. Germline V gene data show CDR1 as MNHEY and CDR2 as SVGAGI. This CDR3 region has 16 residues. CDR3 amino acids: CASSYRSAGRKQPQHF. The CDR3 coding sequence is TGTGCCAGCAGTTACAGGTCGGCAGGAAGGAAGCAGCCCCAGCATTTT.

V gene TRBV4-2 combines with J gene TRBJ2-3; D is perhaps TRBD1 (6 bases). Trimming shortened V by 2 bases and J by 6 bases, and 18 bases separated the two germline ends. Germline CDR1 and CDR2: LGHNA and YNFKEQ. This CDR3 has 16 residues. The CDR3 region is CASSQLLGALLDTQYF. As DNA, the CDR3 is TGTGCCAGCAGCCAACTCCTGGGGGCCTTGCTGGATACGCAGTATTTT.

The J gene is TRBJ2-7, the V gene TRBV5-1; tentative D call: TRBD2 (5 bases). The CDR3 has 14 amino acids. Trimming removed 0 bases from V and 3 bases from J, with 10 bases in between. The germline gives CDR1 SGHRS, CDR2 YFSETQ. This CDR3 reads CASSLGGDYYEQYF. CDR3 nucleotide sequence: TGCGCCAGCAGCTTGGGGGGTGACTACTACGAGCAGTACTTC.

Relative to its sample, this clone is medium-sized. The chain recombines TRBV9 with TRBJ1-1; the D gene is possibly TRBD1 (5 bases). The CDR3 has 14 amino acids. With 0 bases removed from V and 2 bases from J, the gap between germline ends came to 8 bases. Germline assignment: CDR1 SGDLS and CDR2 YYNGEE. The CDR3 region is CASSVEQANTEAFF. CDR3 bases: TGTGCCAGCAGCGTAGAACAGGCCAACACTGAAGCTTTCTTT.

The chain links TRBV6-1 to TRBJ1-1, with TRBD1 identical over 7 bases. The V and J ends lost 5 bases and 4 bases, in that order; junction bases with no gene match: 7. CDR1 is MNHNS, CDR2 SASEGT, per germline. The CDR3 covers 14 residues. In nucleotides, the CDR3 is TGTGCCAGCAGTCTGACAGGGCGGGGCACTGAAGCTTTCTTT. This sequence encodes CASSLTGRGTEAFF.

This clone has just one count. The V and J genes are TRBV27 and TRBJ2-3; the match to TRBD2 covers 12 bases. Germline lookup yields CDR1 MNHEY and CDR2 SMNVEV (reference sequence). The junction had 12 bases not matched to a gene; V was cut back by 4 bases and J by 7 bases. The length of the CDR3 is 17 residues. CDR3 residues: CASSYPRGLAGGHTQYF. DNA of the CDR3: TGTGCCAGCAGTTACCCCCGAGGGCTAGCGGGAGGGCATACGCAGTATTTT.

V is TRBV6-4 and J is TRBJ1-6; TRBD1 is a possible D gene (5 bases). CDR1 and CDR2 (germline): MRHNA, SNTAGT. There are 16 residues in the CDR3. Deletions cut 5 bases from V and 6 bases from J, with 17 bases between. The CDR3 loop reads CASSPSPDRPNSPLHF. The CDR3 DNA reads TGTGCCAGCAGTCCCTCCCCCGACAGACCTAATTCACCCCTCCACTTT.

The V and J genes are TRBV29-1 and TRBJ2-1; 15 bases map to TRBD2. The CDR3 runs 20 residues. Germline trimming cut 3 bases from V and 4 bases from J; bases unmatched to any gene: 16. Germline CDR1 reads SQVTM; CDR2 reads ANQGSEA. CDR3 nucleotide sequence: TGCAGCGTTGAGGGACTAGCGGGAGGCCGCCCCTGGGTTGGTTACAATGAGCAGTTCTTC. Translation: CSVEGLAGGRPWVGYNEQFF.

The V gene is TRBV28, the J gene TRBJ2-7, with 8 positions matching TRBD1. The V and J ends lost 6 bases and 7 bases, in that order; junction bases with no gene match: 14. This CDR3 region has 15 residues. Germline CDR1 and CDR2: MDHEN and SYDVKM. The CDR3, as DNA: TGTGCCAGCAGGAATCCGACAGGGGCCACGAGGGAGCAGTACTTC. Translated: CASRNPTGATREQYF.

This rearrangement joins TRBV7-2 to TRBJ1-2; D unclear. The ends were cut back, 2 bases at V and 12 bases at J, with 10 bases in the middle. The CDR3 runs to 11 residues. Germline CDR1 is SGHTA and CDR2 is FQGNSA. Here the CDR3 DNA reads TGTGCCAGCAGCTTAACGTCAGATCACACCTTC. Protein product: CASSLTSDHTF.

This sequence joins TRBV2 and TRBJ1-1; perhaps TRBD1 as D (5 bases). The germline V gene encodes CDR1 SNHLY and CDR2 FYNNEI. This CDR3 comprises 13 residues. V was shortened by 8 bases and J by 4 bases, with 14 bases between the two germline ends. CDR3: CASEWGVLTEAFF. The CDR3 DNA is TGTGCCAGCGAATGGGGGGTCCTCACTGAAGCTTTCTTT.

This chain uses TRBV4-3 with TRBJ1-5; the D is unclear. In germline, CDR1 is LGHNA, CDR2 YSLEER. The V end was cut by 0 bases, the J end by 5 bases, with 5 bases between. The CDR3 runs to 13 residues. DNA of the CDR3: TGCGCCAGCAGCCAAGACCTCTATCAGCCCCAGCATTTT. Translating gives CASSQDLYQPQHF.

This chain joins TRBV10-1 and TRBJ2-7, with 13 bases matching TRBD2. CDR1 and CDR2 from the germline V gene are WNHNN and SYGVQD (reference sequence). CDR3 size: 16 residues. The junction had 4 bases not matched to a gene; V was cut back by 0 bases and J by 5 bases. CDR3 in DNA: TGCGCCAGCAGTGAGTCCCGACTAGCGGGAGGCGACGAGCAGTACTTC. Amino acid sequence: CASSESRLAGGDEQYF.

The table lists this clone with a count of one. The rearrangement joins TRBV28 to TRBJ1-5, with D hard to call. CDR3 length equals 14 residues. The V end lost 8 bases, the J end lost 1 base, and 12 bases lay between the germline ends. Germline V gives CDR1 MDHEN, CDR2 SYDVKM. As DNA, the CDR3 is TGTGCCAGCGGAGGTCTCAACAGCAATCAGCCCCAGCATTTT. Residues: CASGGLNSNQPQHF.

As to this clone: Other DNA sequences from this sample encode an identical CDR3 as well. The chain couples TRBV6-1 to TRBJ2-5; TRBD2 aligns across 12 bases. V shed 2 bases and J 2 bases; nucleotides not matched to a gene: 0. The CDR3 has 15 amino acids. Germline V CDR1 and CDR2: MNHNS, SASEGT. The CDR3 DNA sequence: TGTGCCAGCAGTGAACTAGCGGGGGGGCAAGAGACCCAGTACTTC. Translating gives CASSELAGGQETQYF.

This sequence joins TRBV2 and TRBJ2-1, with 13 bases that match TRBD2. Trimming took 6 bases from V and 7 from J; bases not matched to a gene: 3. The germline V gene encodes CDR1 SNHLY and CDR2 FYNNEI. CDR3 length: 14 residues. The CDR3 region has the DNA TGTGCCAGCAGGACTAGCGGGAGGAATAATGAGCAGTTCTTC. It yields the protein CASRTSGRNNEQFF.

This chain joins TRBV23-1 and TRBJ2-7; no clear D gene. TRBV23-1 counts as an open reading frame of uncertain function. The ends were cut back, 3 bases at V and 2 bases at J, with 11 bases in the middle. CDR3 length: 14 amino acids. This CDR3 is CASSHPERAYEQYF. The CDR3 DNA follows: TGCGCCAGCAGTCACCCGGAACGGGCCTACGAGCAGTACTTC.

This clone was detected only once. The chain joins TRBV6-5 to TRBJ1-2; D might be TRBD1 (5 bases). Trimming left V 7 bases short and J 8 bases short, with 17 bases between. The germline gives CDR1 MNHEY, CDR2 SVGAGI. The length of the CDR3 is 13 residues. CDR3 sequence (DNA): TGTGCCAGCACCAAGGTCCAATCAGGGGGCTACACCTTC. Translating it yields CASTKVQSGGYTF.

The chain combines TRBV2 with TRBJ2-1, with D perhaps matching TRBD2 (6 bases). Deletions cut 8 bases from V and 2 bases from J, with 7 bases between. CDR1 is SNHLY and CDR2 is FYNNEI in the germline V gene. This CDR3 has 12 amino acids. CDR3 loop: CASGEAYNEQFF. The CDR3 DNA reads as TGTGCCAGCGGGGAGGCCTACAATGAGCAGTTCTTC. Full variable domain (missing parts from reference TRBV2 and TRBJ2-1): EPEVTQTPSHQVTQMGQEVILRCVPISNHLYFYWYRQILGQKVEFLVSFYNNEISEKSEIFDDQFSVERPDGSNFTLKIRSTKLEDSAMYFCASGEAYNEQFFGPGTRLTVL.

The genes are TRBV6-4 and TRBJ2-3, with TRBD2 identical over 10 bases. V shed 0 bases, J shed 1 base, and the junction held 1 base outside the gene matches. Germline V gene data show CDR1 as MRHNA and CDR2 as SNTAGT. This CDR3 is built from 16 residues. CDR3: CASSDSGTSGTDTQYF. DNA of the CDR3: TGTGCCAGCAGTGACTCGGGGACTAGCGGCACAGATACGCAGTATTTT.

The chain joins TRBV6-6 to TRBJ2-7, with 7 positions matching TRBD1. Looked up from germline, CDR1 is MNHNY and CDR2 is SVGAGI (reference sequence). The CDR3 covers 15 residues. V lost 4 bases, J lost 0 bases, and 6 bases stayed unmatched. As DNA, the CDR3 is TGTGCCAGCAGTTTTTCTAGGACAGGCTCCTACGAGCAGTACTTC. Residues: CASSFSRTGSYEQYF.

The chain couples TRBV2 to TRBJ1-5; perhaps TRBD1 as D (5 bases). Germline V gene data show CDR1 as SNHLY and CDR2 as FYNNEI. This CDR3 comprises 13 residues. V was clipped by 2 bases and J by 5 bases, with 7 bases between them. CDR3 residues: CASSEIRDQPQHF. The CDR3 coding sequence is TGTGCCAGCAGTGAAATCAGGGATCAGCCCCAGCATTTT.